These T cell receptor beta chains were read from a single sample in a study of T-cell memory formation after mild COVID-19. TCRdb itself ran the 5' RACE reads through MiXCR, one entry per CDR3 protein. The table records around 510,000 distinct CDR3 sequences, about 20% of them present only once. Sequenced material: PBMCs or a T cell subset sorted from them (not recorded which). These receptors were taken from an adult woman who had mild COVID-19 (a few samples of this study predate the infection). Cell type and time point are not known. CDR3s include the opening cysteine and the closing phenylalanine or tryptophan. Each record gives: V gene, D gene, J gene, clone size, CDR3 protein, CDR3 DNA. A D gene is named only where the DNA matches it firmly. Some rows mark clone size as missing; the rest say once, few, many or name a class of expanded clone.

V gene: TRBV20-1; D gene: -; J gene: TRBJ1-1; clone size: -; CDR3 protein: CSANREGTEAFF; CDR3 DNA: TGCAGTGCTAACAGGGAGGGCACTGAAGCTTTCTTT
V gene: TRBV6-5; D gene: -; J gene: TRBJ2-3; clone size: few; CDR3 protein: CASKVPGTDTQYF; CDR3 DNA: TGTGCCAGCAAGGTGCCGGGCACAGATACGCAGTATTTT
V gene: TRBV6-2/TRBV6-3; D gene: -; J gene: TRBJ2-7; clone size: -; CDR3 protein: CASSGSKRRHEQYF; CDR3 DNA: TGTGCCAGCAGTGGCAGTAAAAGGAGGCACGAGCAGTACTTC
V gene: TRBV2; D gene: -; J gene: TRBJ1-6; clone size: -; CDR3 protein: CASSEHRSPLHF; CDR3 DNA: TGTGCCAGCAGTGAACACCGCTCACCCCTCCACTTT
V gene: TRBV9; D gene: TRBD2; J gene: TRBJ2-3; clone size: few; CDR3 protein: CASSEGLAGAGDTQYF; CDR3 DNA: TGTGCCAGCAGCGAGGGACTAGCGGGGGCCGGTGATACGCAGTATTTT
V gene: TRBV24-1; D gene: -; J gene: TRBJ1-4; clone size: -; CDR3 protein: CATSDLRTEGNEKLFF; CDR3 DNA: TGTGCCACCAGTGATTTACGGACAGAGGGTAATGAAAAACTGTTTTTT
V gene: TRBV27; D gene: TRBD2; J gene: TRBJ2-1; clone size: many; CDR3 protein: CASKTSGRADEQFF; CDR3 DNA: TGTGCCAGCAAAACTAGCGGGAGGGCCGATGAGCAGTTCTTC
V gene: TRBV25-1; D gene: -; J gene: TRBJ1-2; clone size: few; CDR3 protein: CASSGGRDYGYTF; CDR3 DNA: TGTGCCAGCAGCGGGGGCAGGGACTATGGCTACACCTTC
V gene: TRBV3-1; D gene: -; J gene: TRBJ2-3; clone size: -; CDR3 protein: CASSQPGSTDTQYF; CDR3 DNA: TGTGCCAGCAGCCAACCCGGGAGCACAGATACGCAGTATTTT
V gene: TRBV12-3/TRBV12-4; D gene: TRBD1; J gene: TRBJ2-7; clone size: -; CDR3 protein: CASSSGDRGRLEQYF; CDR3 DNA: TGTGCCAGCAGTTCTGGGGACAGGGGGCGGCTCGAGCAGTACTTC
V gene: TRBV6-5; D gene: -; J gene: TRBJ2-5; clone size: few; CDR3 protein: CASSYSGRVGETQYF; CDR3 DNA: TGTGCCAGCAGTTACTCTGGAAGGGTCGGGGAGACCCAGTACTTC
V gene: TRBV24-1; D gene: -; J gene: TRBJ2-2; clone size: few; CDR3 protein: CATGTRASNTGELFF; CDR3 DNA: TGTGCAACCGGGACGCGGGCATCGAACACCGGGGAGCTGTTTTTT
V gene: TRBV5-1; D gene: TRBD2; J gene: TRBJ2-1; clone size: few; CDR3 protein: CASSSSAGGNNEQFF; CDR3 DNA: TGCGCCAGCAGCTCTTCGGCGGGGGGGAACAATGAGCAGTTCTTC
V gene: TRBV29-1; D gene: -; J gene: TRBJ2-3; clone size: -; CDR3 protein: CSVEESGSTDTQYF; CDR3 DNA: TGCAGCGTTGAAGAAAGCGGCAGCACAGATACGCAGTATTTT
V gene: TRBV11-2; D gene: TRBD2; J gene: TRBJ2-1; clone size: few; CDR3 protein: CASRSGTSGLRGGNEQFF; CDR3 DNA: TGTGCCAGCAGATCCGGGACTAGCGGGCTCCGAGGGGGCAATGAGCAGTTCTTC
V gene: TRBV19; D gene: -; J gene: TRBJ2-1; clone size: -; CDR3 protein: CASSMGQEYYNEQFF; CDR3 DNA: TGTGCCAGTAGTATGGGTCAGGAATACTACAATGAGCAGTTCTTC
V gene: TRBV5-6; D gene: TRBD1; J gene: TRBJ1-5; clone size: -; CDR3 protein: CASSVDRGRGQPQHF; CDR3 DNA: TGTGCCAGCAGCGTAGACAGGGGGCGCGGACAGCCCCAGCATTTT
V gene: TRBV2; D gene: TRBD1; J gene: TRBJ1-6; clone size: few; CDR3 protein: CASTRQGLPPLHF; CDR3 DNA: TGTGCCAGCACAAGACAGGGTCTACCGCCCCTCCACTTT
V gene: TRBV4-2; D gene: -; J gene: TRBJ2-7; clone size: -; CDR3 protein: CASSRDWDSSYEQYF; CDR3 DNA: TGTGCCAGCAGCCGGGACTGGGACAGCTCCTACGAGCAGTACTTC
V gene: TRBV5-4; D gene: TRBD2; J gene: TRBJ2-1; clone size: few; CDR3 protein: CASAERGGYNEQFF; CDR3 DNA: TGTGCCAGCGCAGAGCGGGGGGGATACAATGAGCAGTTCTTC
V gene: TRBV20-1; D gene: TRBD2; J gene: TRBJ2-1; clone size: -; CDR3 protein: CSARASGSEQFF; CDR3 DNA: TGCAGTGCTAGGGCTAGCGGGAGTGAGCAGTTCTTC
V gene: TRBV24-1; D gene: TRBD2; J gene: TRBJ2-5; clone size: few; CDR3 protein: CATSDSQTSAQETQYF; CDR3 DNA: TGTGCCACCAGTGATTCCCAGACTAGCGCCCAAGAGACCCAGTACTTC
V gene: TRBV29-1; D gene: -; J gene: TRBJ2-1; clone size: -; CDR3 protein: CSSQLISYNEQFF; CDR3 DNA: TGCAGCTCCCAATTAATCTCCTACAATGAGCAGTTCTTC
V gene: TRBV27; D gene: TRBD1; J gene: TRBJ1-1; clone size: -; CDR3 protein: CASSPGTGVTEAFF; CDR3 DNA: TGTGCCAGCAGTCCCGGGACAGGGGTCACTGAAGCTTTCTTT
V gene: TRBV18; D gene: TRBD1; J gene: TRBJ1-5; clone size: few; CDR3 protein: CASSPDRVMFQPQHF; CDR3 DNA: TGTGCCAGCTCCCCCGACAGGGTTATGTTTCAGCCCCAGCATTTT
V gene: TRBV9; D gene: TRBD1; J gene: TRBJ1-5; clone size: -; CDR3 protein: CASSVTGSNQPQHF; CDR3 DNA: TGTGCCAGCAGCGTGACAGGGTCTAATCAGCCCCAGCATTTT
V gene: TRBV5-5; D gene: -; J gene: TRBJ1-6; clone size: -; CDR3 protein: CASSLSWREQHLHF; CDR3 DNA: TGTGCCAGCAGCTTGTCTTGGCGCGAGCAGCACCTCCACTTT
V gene: TRBV6-5; D gene: -; J gene: TRBJ2-3; clone size: -; CDR3 protein: CASSSFSTDTQYF; CDR3 DNA: TGTGCCAGCAGTTCATTTAGCACAGATACGCAGTATTTT
V gene: TRBV24-1; D gene: TRBD1; J gene: TRBJ2-3; clone size: many; CDR3 protein: CATSDPRTGSTDTQYF; CDR3 DNA: TGTGCCACCAGTGATCCCCGGACAGGCTCCACAGATACGCAGTATTTT
V gene: TRBV29-1; D gene: TRBD1; J gene: TRBJ2-5; clone size: -; CDR3 protein: CSGRTGTETQYF; CDR3 DNA: TGCAGCGGCCGGACAGGGACAGAGACCCAGTACTTC
V gene: TRBV24-1; D gene: -; J gene: TRBJ2-1; clone size: -; CDR3 protein: CATSAGLYNEQFF; CDR3 DNA: TGTGCCACCAGTGCGGGTCTGTACAATGAGCAGTTCTTC
V gene: TRBV12-3/TRBV12-4; D gene: -; J gene: TRBJ1-1; clone size: many; CDR3 protein: CASGVSGGTEAFF; CDR3 DNA: TGTGCCAGCGGGGTGTCCGGAGGCACTGAAGCTTTCTTT
V gene: TRBV7-9; D gene: -; J gene: TRBJ2-2; clone size: -; CDR3 protein: CASSPAQAGELFF; CDR3 DNA: TGTGCCAGCAGCCCGGCGCAGGCCGGGGAGCTGTTTTTT
V gene: TRBV7-9; D gene: -; J gene: TRBJ2-1; clone size: many; CDR3 protein: CASSLSGAAYNEQFF; CDR3 DNA: TGTGCCAGCAGCTTATCGGGGGCAGCCTACAATGAGCAGTTCTTC
V gene: TRBV10-3; D gene: TRBD1; J gene: TRBJ2-1; clone size: few; CDR3 protein: CAARQGAATYNEQFF; CDR3 DNA: TGTGCCGCGCGACAGGGGGCTGCTACCTACAATGAGCAGTTCTTC
V gene: TRBV4-1; D gene: -; J gene: TRBJ1-1; clone size: once; CDR3 protein: CASSPTLDRTPGTEAFF; CDR3 DNA: TGCGCCAGCAGCCCCACCCTTGACAGGACACCGGGCACTGAAGCTTTCTTT
V gene: TRBV6-5; D gene: -; J gene: TRBJ1-2; clone size: -; CDR3 protein: CASSSLAGRGHGYTF; CDR3 DNA: TGTGCCAGCAGTTCCCTGGCGGGCAGGGGCCATGGCTACACCTTC
V gene: TRBV6-2/TRBV6-3; D gene: -; J gene: TRBJ2-3; clone size: -; CDR3 protein: CASRPGTRPVRDTQYF; CDR3 DNA: TGTGCCAGCAGACCCGGGACTCGCCCGGTAAGAGATACGCAGTATTTT
V gene: TRBV12-3/TRBV12-4; D gene: -; J gene: TRBJ2-3; clone size: few; CDR3 protein: CASSLQDGAGTDTQYF; CDR3 DNA: TGTGCCAGCAGTTTACAGGATGGGGCGGGCACAGATACGCAGTATTTT
V gene: TRBV25-1; D gene: -; J gene: TRBJ1-5; clone size: -; CDR3 protein: CASSDPGSGNQPQHF; CDR3 DNA: TGTGCCAGCAGTGACCCCGGGTCCGGGAATCAGCCCCAGCATTTT